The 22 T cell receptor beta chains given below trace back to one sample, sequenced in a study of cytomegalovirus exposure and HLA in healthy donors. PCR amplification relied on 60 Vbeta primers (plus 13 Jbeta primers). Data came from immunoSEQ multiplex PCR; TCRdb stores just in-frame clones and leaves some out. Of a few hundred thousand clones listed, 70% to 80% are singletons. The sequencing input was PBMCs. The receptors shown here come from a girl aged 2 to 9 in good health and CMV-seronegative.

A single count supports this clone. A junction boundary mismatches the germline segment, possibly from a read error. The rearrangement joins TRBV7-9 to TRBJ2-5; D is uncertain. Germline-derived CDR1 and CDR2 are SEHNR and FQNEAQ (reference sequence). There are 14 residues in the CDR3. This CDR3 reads CSSSLRSLQETQYF. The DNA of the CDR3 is TGTTCCAGCAGCTTACGTAGCCTTCAAGAGACCCAGTACTTC. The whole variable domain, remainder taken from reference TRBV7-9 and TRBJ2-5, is DTGVSQNPRHKITKRGQNVTFRCDPISEHNRLYWYRQTLGQGPEFLTYFQNEAQLEKSRLLSDRFSAERPKGSFSTLEIQRTEQGDSAMYLCSSSLRSLQETQYFGPGTRLLVL.

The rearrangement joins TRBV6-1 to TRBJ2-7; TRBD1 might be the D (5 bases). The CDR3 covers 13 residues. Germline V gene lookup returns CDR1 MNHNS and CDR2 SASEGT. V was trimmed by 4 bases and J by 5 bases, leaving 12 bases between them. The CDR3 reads CASSAGWTNEQYF. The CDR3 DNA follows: TGTGCCAGCAGTGCAGGGTGGACAAACGAGCAGTACTTC.

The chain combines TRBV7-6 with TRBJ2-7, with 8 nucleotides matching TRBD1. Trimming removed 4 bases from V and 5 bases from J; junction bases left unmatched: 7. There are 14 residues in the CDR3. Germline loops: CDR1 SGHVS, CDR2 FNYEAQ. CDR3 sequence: CASSSVRGQDEQYF. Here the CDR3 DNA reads TGTGCCAGCAGCTCAGTGAGGGGACAGGACGAGCAGTACTTC.

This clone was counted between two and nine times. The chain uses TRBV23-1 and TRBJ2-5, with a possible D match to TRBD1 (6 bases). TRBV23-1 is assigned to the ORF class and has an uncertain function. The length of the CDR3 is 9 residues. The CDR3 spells CTQGETQYF. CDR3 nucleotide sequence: TGCACCCAGGGGGAGACCCAGTACTTC.

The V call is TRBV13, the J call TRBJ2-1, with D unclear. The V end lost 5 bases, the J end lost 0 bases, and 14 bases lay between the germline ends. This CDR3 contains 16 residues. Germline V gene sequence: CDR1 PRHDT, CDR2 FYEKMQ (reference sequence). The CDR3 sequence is CASSPTLRSSYNEQFF. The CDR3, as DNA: TGTGCCAGCAGCCCGACCCTGCGGAGCTCCTACAATGAGCAGTTCTTC.

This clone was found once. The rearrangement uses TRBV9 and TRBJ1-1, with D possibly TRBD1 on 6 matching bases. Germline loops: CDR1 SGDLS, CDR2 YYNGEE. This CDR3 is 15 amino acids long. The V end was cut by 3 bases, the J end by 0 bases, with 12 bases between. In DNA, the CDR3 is TGTGCCAGCAGCGCGTTACAGGGCATGAACACTGAAGCTTTCTTT. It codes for CASSALQGMNTEAFF.

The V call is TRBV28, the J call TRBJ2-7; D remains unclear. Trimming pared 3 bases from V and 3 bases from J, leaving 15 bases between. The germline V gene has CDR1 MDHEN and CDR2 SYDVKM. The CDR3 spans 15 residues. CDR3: CASSFEVRLDYEQYF. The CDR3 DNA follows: TGTGCCAGCAGTTTTGAGGTCCGTCTGGACTACGAGCAGTACTTC.

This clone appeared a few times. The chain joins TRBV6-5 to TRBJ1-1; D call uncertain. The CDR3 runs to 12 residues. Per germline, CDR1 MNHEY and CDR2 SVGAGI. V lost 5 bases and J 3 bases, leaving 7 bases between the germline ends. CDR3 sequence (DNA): TGTGCCAGCAGTCCCGGGTACACTGAAGCTTTCTTT. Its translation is CASSPGYTEAFF.

CDR3 residues: CATGGLHASQETQYF. CDR3 nucleotides: TGCGCCACGGGGGGACTACACGCCTCCCAAGAGACCCAGTACTTC. The chain uses TRBV10-2 and TRBJ2-5; 7 bases align to TRBD2. CDR3 length equals 15 residues. Looked up from germline, CDR1 is WSHSY and CDR2 is SAAADI. Trimming removed 10 bases from V and 1 base from J; junction bases left unmatched: 12.

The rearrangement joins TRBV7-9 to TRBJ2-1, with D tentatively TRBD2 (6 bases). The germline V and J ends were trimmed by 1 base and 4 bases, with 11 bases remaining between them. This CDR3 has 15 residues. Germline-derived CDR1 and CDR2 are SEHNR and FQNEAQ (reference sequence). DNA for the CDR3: TGTGCCAGCAGCTTAGGAGCGGGCGGATACAATGAGCAGTTCTTC. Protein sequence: CASSLGAGGYNEQFF.

The CDR3 sequence is CASSISGSSYEQYF. The CDR3 DNA sequence: TGTGCCAGCAGCATTAGCGGGAGCTCCTACGAGCAGTACTTC. The rearrangement uses TRBV9 and TRBJ2-5, with TRBD2 matching over 9 bases. The J call may be in error: the DNA end matches TRBJ2-7 better. This CDR3 region has 14 residues. CDR1 and CDR2 (germline): SGDLS, YYNGEE.

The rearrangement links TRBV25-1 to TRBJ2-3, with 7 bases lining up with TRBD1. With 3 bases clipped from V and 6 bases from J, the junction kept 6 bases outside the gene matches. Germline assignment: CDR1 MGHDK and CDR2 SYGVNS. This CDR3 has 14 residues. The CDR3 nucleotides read TGTGCCAGCAGTGAGATGACAGGGCTTGATACGCAGTATTTT. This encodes CASSEMTGLDTQYF. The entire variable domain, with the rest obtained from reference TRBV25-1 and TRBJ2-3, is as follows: EADIYQTPRYLVIGTGKKITLECSQTMGHDKMYWYQQDPGMELHLIHYSYGVNSTEKGDLSSESTVSRIRTEHFPLTLESARPSHTSQYLCASSEMTGLDTQYFGPGTRLTVL.

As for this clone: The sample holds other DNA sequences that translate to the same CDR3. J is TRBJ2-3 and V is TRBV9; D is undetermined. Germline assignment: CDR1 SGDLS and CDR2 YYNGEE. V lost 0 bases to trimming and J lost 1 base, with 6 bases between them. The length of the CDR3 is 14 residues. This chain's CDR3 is CASSVDRGTDTQYF. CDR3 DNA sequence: TGTGCCAGCAGCGTAGATCGGGGCACAGATACGCAGTATTTT.

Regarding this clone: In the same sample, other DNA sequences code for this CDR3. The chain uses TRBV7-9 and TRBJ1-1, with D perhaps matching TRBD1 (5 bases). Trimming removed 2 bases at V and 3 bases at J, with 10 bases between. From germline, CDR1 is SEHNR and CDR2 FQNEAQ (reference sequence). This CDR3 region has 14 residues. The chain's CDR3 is CASSLFGRDTEAFF. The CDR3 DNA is TGTGCCAGCAGCTTATTTGGCAGGGACACTGAAGCTTTCTTT. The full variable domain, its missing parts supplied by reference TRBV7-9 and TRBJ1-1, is DTGVSQNPRHKITKRGQNVTFRCDPISEHNRLYWYRQTLGQGPEFLTYFQNEAQLEKSRLLSDRFSAERPKGSFSTLEIQRTEQGDSAMYLCASSLFGRDTEAFFGQGTRLTVV.

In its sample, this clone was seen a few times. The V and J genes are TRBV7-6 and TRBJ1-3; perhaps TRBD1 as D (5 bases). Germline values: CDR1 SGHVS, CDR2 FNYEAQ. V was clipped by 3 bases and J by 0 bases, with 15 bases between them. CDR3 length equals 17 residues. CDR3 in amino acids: CASSFKPVQGSGNTIYF. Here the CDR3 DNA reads TGTGCCAGCAGCTTCAAACCGGTTCAGGGCTCTGGAAACACCATATATTTT.

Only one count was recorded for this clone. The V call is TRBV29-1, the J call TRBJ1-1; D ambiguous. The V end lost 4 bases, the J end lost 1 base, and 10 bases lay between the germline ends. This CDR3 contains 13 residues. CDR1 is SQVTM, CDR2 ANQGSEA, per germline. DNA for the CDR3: TGCAGCGTTGTTTATGGGAGGAACACTGAAGCTTTCTTT. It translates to CSVVYGRNTEAFF.

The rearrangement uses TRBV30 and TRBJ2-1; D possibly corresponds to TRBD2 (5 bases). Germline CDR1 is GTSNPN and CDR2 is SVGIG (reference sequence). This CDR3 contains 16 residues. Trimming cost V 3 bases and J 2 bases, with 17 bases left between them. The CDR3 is CAWSPQRRFTYNEQFF. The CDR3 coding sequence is TGTGCCTGGAGCCCCCAGCGGCGTTTCACCTACAATGAGCAGTTCTTC.

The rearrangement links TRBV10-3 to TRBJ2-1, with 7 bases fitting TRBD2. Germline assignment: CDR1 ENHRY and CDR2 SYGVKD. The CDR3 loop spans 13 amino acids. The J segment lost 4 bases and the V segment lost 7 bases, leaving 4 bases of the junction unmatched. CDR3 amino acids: CAITPAGYNEQFF. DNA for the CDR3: TGTGCCATCACCCCAGCGGGATACAATGAGCAGTTCTTC.

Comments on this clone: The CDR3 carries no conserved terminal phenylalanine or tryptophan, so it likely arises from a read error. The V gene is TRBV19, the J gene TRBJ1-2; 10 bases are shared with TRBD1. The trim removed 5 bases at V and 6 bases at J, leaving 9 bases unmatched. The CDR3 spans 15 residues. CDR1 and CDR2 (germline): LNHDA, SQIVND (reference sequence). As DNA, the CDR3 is TGTGCCAGTAGTTCCCGGGACAGGGGTCGGGATGGCTACACCCTC. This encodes CASSSRDRGRDGYTL.

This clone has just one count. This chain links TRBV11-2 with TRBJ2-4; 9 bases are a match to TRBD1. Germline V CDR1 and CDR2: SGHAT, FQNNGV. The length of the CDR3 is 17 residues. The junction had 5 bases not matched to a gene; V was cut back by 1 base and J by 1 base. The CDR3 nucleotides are TGTGCCAGCAGCTTAGGGGGGACAGGGCTTGCCAAAAACATTCAGTACTTC. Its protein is CASSLGGTGLAKNIQYF. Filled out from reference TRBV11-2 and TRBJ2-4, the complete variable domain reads EAGVAQSPRYKIIEKRQSVAFWCNPISGHATLYWYQQILGQGPKLLIQFQNNGVVDDSQLPKDRFSAERLKGVDSTLKIQPAKLEDSAVYLCASSLGGTGLAKNIQYFGAGTRLSVL.

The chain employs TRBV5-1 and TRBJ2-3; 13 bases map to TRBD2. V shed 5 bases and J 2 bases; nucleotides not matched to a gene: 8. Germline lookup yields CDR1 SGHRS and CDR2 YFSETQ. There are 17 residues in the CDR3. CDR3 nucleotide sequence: TGCGCCAGCAGGGGTGCCGGGACTAGCGGGGCCACAGATACGCAGTATTTT. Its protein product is CASRGAGTSGATDTQYF.

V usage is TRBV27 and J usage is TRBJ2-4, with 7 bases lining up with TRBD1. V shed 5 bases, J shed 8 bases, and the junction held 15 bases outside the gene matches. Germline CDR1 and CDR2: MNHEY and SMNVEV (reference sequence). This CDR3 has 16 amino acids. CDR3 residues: CASSHATYRGNDIQYF. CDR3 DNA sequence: TGTGCCAGCAGTCACGCAACTTACAGGGGAAACGACATTCAGTACTTC.